This note documents a single T cell receptor (beta chain) sequence. The J segment lost 3 bases and the V segment lost 1 base, leaving 8 bases of the junction unmatched. From germline, CDR1 is SGHTA and CDR2 FQGNSA. The CDR3 contains 18 residues. As processed by the authors: For nucleated cells, counts were estimated from reference gene primer amplification. TCRdb keeps only in-frame clones here, not all; method: immunoSEQ multiplex PCR. V and J calls and clone size are those listed in that table; D and trimming were worked out from the DNA. The data show about 130,000 clones, around 86% seen once. The entry originates in a study of blood T cell repertoires in COVID-19. Study-wide background: Collection of acute and convalescent COVID-19 samples took place in the United States, Italy and Spain. Sources were T cells, B-cell-depleted T cells, or PBMCs; the material itself was cDNA or gDNA.

The chain couples TRBV7-2 to TRBJ2-4; 11 bases map to TRBD2. The sequence was obtained from a man in his forties with active or convalescent COVID-19. The material sequenced was peripheral blood. In DNA form, the CDR3 reads TGTGCCAGCAGCTTAGAACTAGCGGGGGCAATTGGCAAAAACATTCAGTACTTC. This translates into CASSLELAGAIGKNIQYF.